This T cell receptor beta chain was sequenced for a study of blood T cells in healthy people across ages. Whole-study findings and limits: The lack of PBMC sorting stopped any conclusive naive versus antigen-experienced comparison. The unknown donor CMV status may have confounded expanded clonotype changes.

The draw of peripheral blood yielded roughly 10 milliliters from each donor. Germline V CDR1 and CDR2: MDHEN, SYDVKM. The CDR3 is made up of 15 amino acids. This clonotype was found a few times. Antigen specificity is unknown. At one end the junction does not follow the germline gene, possibly because of a read error. A second roughly 7 to 11 cycle PCR used barcoded and J-beta primers. Each sample yielded at least 3 million CDR3-containing paired-end reads. Using its own MiXCR run on the 5' RACE reads, TCRdb lists one record per CDR3 protein. Found here are 550,000 to 750,000 distinct CDR3 sequences, roughly 21% of them singletons; the top ten hold under 4%.

This chain joins TRBV28 and TRBJ2-7, with a weak D call TRBD2 (6 bases). The sample comprised blood. This TCR came from an older man in good health. The CDR3 DNA sequence: TGTGCCAGCAGTTCGGCGGGAAACAACAGCCCCTCGGGATTCTTC. The encoded protein is CASSSAGNNSPSGFF.